Listed below are T cell receptor beta chains from one sample, sequenced in a study of beta chain features in type 1 diabetes. Sequencing used immunoSEQ multiplex PCR; TCRdb keeps in-frame clones, though not all of them. The sample lists hundreds of thousands of clones; approximately 28% were seen once. The material sequenced was naive CD4+ T cells from blood. Receptors were obtained from a man between 18 and 29 years old in good health. CDR3s include the opening cysteine and the closing phenylalanine or tryptophan. D genes are given only for firm matches. Rows may omit the clone size; those that give it use once, few, many or a size class.

D: .
J: TRBJ2-1
V: TRBV15
size: .
DNA: TGTGCCACCAGCAGAGGCCCGCATGATGAGCAGTTCTTC
CDR3: CATSRGPHDEQFF

D: TRBD2
J: TRBJ2-1
V: TRBV5-1
size: .
DNA: TGCGCCAGCAGCTCCGGACTAGCGGGAGTCTCCTACAATGAGCAGTTCTTC
CDR3: CASSSGLAGVSYNEQFF

D: .
J: TRBJ1-4
V: TRBV4-1
size: .
DNA: TGCGCCAGCAGACCTCCCTCTCGGGAAAAACTGTTTTTT
CDR3: CASRPPSREKLFF

D: .
J: TRBJ2-5
V: TRBV19
size: .
DNA: TGTGCCAGTAGTATAGGGTACCTCGGATCCAGGGAGACCCAGTACTTC
CDR3: CASSIGYLGSRETQYF

D: .
J: TRBJ2-6
V: TRBV27
size: .
DNA: TGTGCCAGCAGTTGGCTCGCTGGGGCCAACGTCCTGACTTTC
CDR3: CASSWLAGANVLTF

D: .
J: TRBJ2-7
V: TRBV4-2
size: .
DNA: TGTGCCAGCAGCCAAGATCAGGCCAGATACGAGCAGTACTTC
CDR3: CASSQDQARYEQYF

D: .
J: TRBJ2-3
V: TRBV5-1
size: .
DNA: TGCGCCAGCAGCCCTTCCTTAGCGGCAGATACGCAGTATTTT
CDR3: CASSPSLAADTQYF

D: .
J: TRBJ2-7
V: TRBV7-9
size: .
DNA: TGTGCCAGCAGCTTACAACTTAGAACCGTCTTATCGTACGAGCAGTACTTC
CDR3: CASSLQLRTVLSYEQYF

D: TRBD1
J: TRBJ1-1
V: TRBV10-3
size: few
DNA: TGTGCCATCAGTGCGACAGGGGGCGCAGATTCGAACACTGAAGCTTTCTTT
CDR3: CAISATGGADSNTEAFF

D: .
J: TRBJ2-7
V: TRBV29-1
size: few
DNA: TGCAGCGTTGAAGATAGACGGAGCTCCTACGAGCAGTACTTC
CDR3: CSVEDRRSSYEQYF

D: .
J: TRBJ1-2
V: TRBV30
size: .
DNA: TGTGCCTGGAGTGTTCGGGACGGCAACTATGGCTACACCTTC
CDR3: CAWSVRDGNYGYTF

D: .
J: TRBJ1-1
V: TRBV7-3
size: .
DNA: TGTGCCAGCAGCTTAAGGCAGGGGCCCACTGAAGCTTTCTTT
CDR3: CASSLRQGPTEAFF

D: .
J: TRBJ1-5
V: TRBV2
size: .
DNA: TGTGCCAGCACTCCGGACAGTCATAGCAATCAGCCCCAGCATTTT
CDR3: CASTPDSHSNQPQHF

D: TRBD1
J: TRBJ2-7
V: TRBV29-1
size: .
DNA: TGCAGCGTTGCGACAGGGTATGGCGAGCAGTACTTC
CDR3: CSVATGYGEQYF

D: TRBD1
J: TRBJ2-1
V: TRBV5-6
size: .
DNA: TGTGCCAGCATCGGACAGGGCCGCGAGCAGTTCTTC
CDR3: CASIGQGREQFF

D: TRBD1
J: TRBJ1-3
V: TRBV29-1
size: .
DNA: TGCAGCGTGGGGACAGCTGGAAACACCATATATTTT
CDR3: CSVGTAGNTIYF

D: .
J: TRBJ2-1
V: TRBV7-2
size: few
DNA: TGTGCTACAGGGGCGGGATCCCACAATGAGCAGTTCTTC
CDR3: CATGAGSHNEQFF

D: .
J: TRBJ2-7
V: TRBV7-2
size: few
DNA: TGTGCCAGCAGCTCTGATCACTACGAGCAGTACTTC
CDR3: CASSSDHYEQYF

D: .
J: TRBJ2-2
V: TRBV4-1
size: .
DNA: TGCGCCAGCAGCCAAGCAGCCATCCGGACCGGGGAGCTGTTTTTT
CDR3: CASSQAAIRTGELFF

D: TRBD2
J: TRBJ2-1
V: TRBV5-1
size: .
DNA: TGCGCCAGCAGCTTAGCGGGAGAGGACTACAATGAGCAGTTCTTC
CDR3: CASSLAGEDYNEQFF

D: TRBD1
J: TRBJ1-1
V: TRBV30
size: few
DNA: TGTGCCTGGACCGGGACAGGGATGAACACTGAAGCTTTCTTT
CDR3: CAWTGTGMNTEAFF

D: .
J: TRBJ1-5
V: TRBV7-9
size: few
DNA: TGTGCCAGCAGCTTAGGCCACGGTCAGCCCCAGCATTTT
CDR3: CASSLGHGQPQHF

D: TRBD2
J: TRBJ2-2
V: TRBV9
size: few
DNA: TGTGCCAGCAGCTTAACTAGCGCCGGGGAGCTGTTTTTT
CDR3: CASSLTSAGELFF

D: TRBD2
J: TRBJ2-7
V: TRBV29-1
size: few
DNA: TGCAGCGCCCGGACTAGCGGGTACAACGAGCAGTACTTC
CDR3: CSARTSGYNEQYF

D: TRBD2
J: TRBJ2-7
V: TRBV28
size: few
DNA: TGTGCCAGCAGTAGCGGGAGCACGAGGTCCTACGAGCAGTACTTC
CDR3: CASSSGSTRSYEQYF

D: .
J: TRBJ2-7
V: TRBV7-2
size: few
DNA: TGTGCCAGCAGCTTAGCGCAGGGCGGAAAAAACGAGCAGTACTTC
CDR3: CASSLAQGGKNEQYF

D: .
J: TRBJ2-4
V: TRBV30
size: .
DNA: TGTGCCTGGAGTGTAAAGCAGGGGCTCTCCAAAAACATTCAGTACTTC
CDR3: CAWSVKQGLSKNIQYF

D: .
J: TRBJ2-5
V: TRBV28
size: .
DNA: TGTGCCAGCGGCGGTGGGTCAAAAGAGACCCAGTACTTC
CDR3: CASGGGSKETQYF

D: .
J: TRBJ2-1
V: TRBV2
size: .
DNA: TGTGCCAGCACCTCGGACCTCAACAATGAGCAGTTCTTC
CDR3: CASTSDLNNEQFF

D: TRBD2
J: TRBJ2-3
V: TRBV7-2
size: .
DNA: TGTGCCAGCAGCGCCCTGGTGGCTAGCGGTACGCAGTATTTT
CDR3: CASSALVASGTQYF

D: .
J: TRBJ2-7
V: TRBV30
size: .
DNA: TGTGCCTGGAGTGGACAGGCCTACGAGCAGTACTTC
CDR3: CAWSGQAYEQYF